What follows are 13 T cell receptor beta chains derived from one specimen sequenced in a study of T cell repertoires in cytomegalovirus infection. These TCRs are of unknown antigen specificity. One entry per CDR3 protein results from TCRdb running MiXCR on the reads. Counted here are some 590,000 distinct CDR3 sequences, 40% occurring once; the ten biggest clones make up around 46%. The material sequenced was cultured PBMCs, taken from culture after CMV antigen stimulation. These TCRs come from a human donor in good health (CMV status not recorded). Some clones in this sample may be carry-over from other donors' samples.

The J gene is TRBJ1-4, the V gene TRBV10-3; D unclear. CDR3 length: 13 residues. Germline CDR1 and CDR2: ENHRY and SYGVKD. Trimming stripped 10 bases from V and 0 bases from J, with 9 bases between. CDR3 sequence reads: CASHRTTNEKLFF. The CDR3 bases are TGTGCCAGCCACAGAACAACTAATGAAAAACTGTTTTTT.

This clonotype showed up just a few times. The chain joins TRBV7-2 to TRBJ1-5, with 7 bases that match TRBD1. V lost 1 base, J lost 4 bases, and 4 bases stayed unmatched. Germline V gene data show CDR1 as SGHTA and CDR2 as FQGNSA. The CDR3 contains 15 residues. The CDR3 sequence: CASSLVTGTNQPQHF. In DNA form, the CDR3 reads TGTGCCAGCAGCTTAGTGACAGGGACTAATCAGCCCCAGCATTTT. Drawing the rest from reference TRBV7-2 and TRBJ1-5, the complete variable domain is GAGVSQSPSNKVTEKGKDVELRCDPISGHTALYWYRQSLGQGLEFLIYFQGNSAPDKSGLPSDRFSAERTGGSVSTLTIQRTQQEDSAVYLCASSLVTGTNQPQHFGDGTRLSIL.

This clonotype was seen a few times. V usage is TRBV6-2 or TRBV6-3 and J usage is TRBJ1-1; tentative D call: TRBD1 (5 bases). The ends were cut back, 2 bases at V and 1 base at J, with 11 bases in the middle. Per germline, CDR1 MNHEY and CDR2 SVGEGT. The CDR3 totals 15 residues. The CDR3 loop is CASSYRGNTNTEAFF. CDR3 sequence (DNA): TGTGCCAGCAGTTACCGGGGGAATACGAACACTGAAGCTTTCTTT.

This clonotype was counted between two and nine times. The CDR3 spells CAGGRSQNSPLHF. DNA for the CDR3: TGTGCAGGGGGGCGTTCACAAAATTCACCCCTCCACTTT. The chain uses TRBV6-1 and TRBJ1-6, with D perhaps matching TRBD1 (6 bases). There are 13 residues in the CDR3. From germline, CDR1 is MNHNS and CDR2 SASEGT.

The genes are TRBV10-3 and TRBJ2-1, with D possibly TRBD1 on 5 matching bases. Germline V gene sequence: CDR1 ENHRY, CDR2 SYGVKD. Trimming took off 1 base at V and 1 base at J, with 8 bases between the two ends. This CDR3 contains 15 residues. The CDR3, as DNA: TGTGCCATCAGTGAGTTCAGGGAATCCTACAATGAGCAGTTCTTC. Amino acid sequence: CAISEFRESYNEQFF.

V and J are TRBV12-3 or TRBV12-4 and TRBJ2-3; 11 bases line up with TRBD1. The length of the CDR3 is 16 residues. The ends lost 6 bases at V and 7 bases at J; junction bases unmatched: 12. CDR3 DNA sequence: TGTGCCAGCAGGTCCGGGACAGGGGGTACCGGGAATACGCAGTATTTT. This codes for CASRSGTGGTGNTQYF.

The chain uses TRBV5-1 and TRBJ2-1; D is unresolved. Trimming removed 3 bases at V and 10 bases at J, with 14 bases between. The V gene's germline CDR1 is SGHRS and CDR2 YFSETQ. This CDR3 comprises 13 residues. In DNA form, the CDR3 reads TGCGCCAGCAGCTCCCCCGACCGGTCGGAGCAGTTCTTC. Protein sequence: CASSSPDRSEQFF.

This rearrangement joins TRBV5-4 to TRBJ2-1; D may be TRBD1 (5 bases). Germline lookup yields CDR1 SGHNT and CDR2 YYREEE (reference sequence). Trimming stripped 4 bases from V and 5 bases from J, with 7 bases between. The CDR3 sequence is 12 residues long. CDR3 region: CASSMTDNEQFF. In DNA, the CDR3 is TGTGCCAGCAGCATGACAGACAATGAGCAGTTCTTC.

V is TRBV10-3 and J is TRBJ1-5; 9 bases match TRBD1. This CDR3 comprises 17 residues. Germline CDR1 and CDR2: ENHRY and SYGVKD. Losses at the gene ends were 0 bases for V and 9 bases for J; bases not matched to a gene: 12. The DNA for the CDR3 is TGTGCCATCAGTGAGTCGACTCCGGGACAGGGTAATTTGCCCCAGCATTTT. It is translated as CAISESTPGQGNLPQHF.

The rearrangement links TRBV2 to TRBJ1-3; D possibly corresponds to TRBD1 (6 bases). V dropped 6 bases and J dropped 2 bases, with 14 bases sitting between them. This CDR3 is built from 15 residues. Germline CDR1 and CDR2: SNHLY and FYNNEI. This CDR3 is CASRSGTGPGNTIYF. The CDR3 DNA is TGTGCCAGCAGATCAGGAACAGGGCCTGGAAACACCATATATTTT.

This clonotype has more than one count but fewer than ten. The V call is TRBV7-9, the J call TRBJ2-5, with a weak D call TRBD2 (5 bases). Germline assignment: CDR1 SEHNR and CDR2 FQNEAQ (reference sequence). The CDR3 loop spans 14 amino acids. The V end lost 7 bases, the J end lost 1 base, and 13 bases lay between the germline ends. In nucleotides, the CDR3 is TGTGCCAGCACCTCCCGGACTTCCCAAGAGACCCAGTACTTC. This encodes CASTSRTSQETQYF.

This chain uses TRBV2 with TRBJ2-2; D is possibly TRBD2 (5 bases). V shed 8 bases and J shed 6 bases, with 13 bases lying between them. Per germline, CDR1 SNHLY and CDR2 FYNNEI. The CDR3 is made up of 13 amino acids. The CDR3 spells CASGVASPGELFF. The DNA for the CDR3 is TGTGCCAGCGGGGTGGCTAGCCCCGGGGAGCTGTTTTTT.

The chain couples TRBV20-1 to TRBJ2-3; 7 bases are shared with TRBD2. With V trimmed by 6 bases and J by 1 base, 4 bases remained unmatched. CDR3 length equals 13 residues. Germline CDR1 reads DFQATT; CDR2 reads SNEGSKA (reference sequence). CDR3 in DNA: TGCAGTGCCGCGGGGGTACGCACAGATACGCAGTATTTT. Translation: CSAAGVRTDTQYF.